This T cell receptor beta chain was obtained from a study of regulatory T cells in long-lasting Graves disease. In the study overall: The criterion for persistent Graves' disease was over 5 years of antithyroid drugs with positive TSH receptor antibodies. Whole-study findings and limits: New patients shared fewer public clonotypes (966) than persistent patients did (around 2,700). Preferential use of TRBV28, TRBJ1-2 and TRBJ2-5 was seen in persistent disease. Sampling was limited to peripheral blood rather than thyroid tissue.

Trimming removed 8 bases from V and 6 bases from J, with 14 bases in between. The CDR3 spans 12 residues. Looked up from germline, CDR1 is SGDLS and CDR2 is YYNGEE. This sample's time point: persistent/refractory GD, antithyroid drugs over 5 years with positive TRAb. Construction of the TCR library relied on RNA isolated from PBMCs. The table lists this clonotype with a few counts. Its antigen remains unidentified. To make TCR beta libraries, researchers used iRepertoire HTBI primers and Arm-PCR of CDR3 regions. In TCRdb, the multiplex PCR reads were re-called with MiXCR into one record per CDR3 protein. The sample has 300,000 to 350,000 distinct CDR3 sequences; 15% to 20% are singletons.

The chain recombines TRBV9 with TRBJ1-1; D is unclear. The sequenced sample was peripheral blood mononuclear cells (PBMCs), obtained when the disease was refractory, from a patient treated with antithyroid drugs. This clonotype was obtained from a female donor with Graves disease. CDR3: CASGAEGPEAFF. DNA of the CDR3: TGTGCCAGTGGTGCAGAAGGCCCTGAAGCTTTCTTT.